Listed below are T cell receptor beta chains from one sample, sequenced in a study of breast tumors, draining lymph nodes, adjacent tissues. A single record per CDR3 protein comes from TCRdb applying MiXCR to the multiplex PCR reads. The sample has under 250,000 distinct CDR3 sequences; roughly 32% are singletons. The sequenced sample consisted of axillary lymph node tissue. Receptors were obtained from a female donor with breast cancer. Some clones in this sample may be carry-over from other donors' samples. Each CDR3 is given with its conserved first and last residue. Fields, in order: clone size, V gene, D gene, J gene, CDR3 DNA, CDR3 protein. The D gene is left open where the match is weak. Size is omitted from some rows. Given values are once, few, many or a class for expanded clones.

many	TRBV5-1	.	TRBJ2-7	TGCGCCAGCAGCCCCGTGAGGGGCATCGCCTACGAGCAGTACTTC	CASSPVRGIAYEQYF
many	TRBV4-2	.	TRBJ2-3	TGTGCCAGCAAAGGAAGCGCGATCGGCACAGATACGCAGTATTTT	CASKGSAIGTDTQYF
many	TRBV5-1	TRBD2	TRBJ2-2	TGCGCCAGCAGCCAAACTAGCGGGAGGACCGGGGAGCTGTTTTTT	CASSQTSGRTGELFF
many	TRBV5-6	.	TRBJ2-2	TGTGCCAGCAGCTTGGAGCTGGGTACCGGGGAGCTGTTTTTT	CASSLELGTGELFF
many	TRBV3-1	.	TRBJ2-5	TGTGCCAGCAGCCAAGCGGGAACGACCTTCCAAGAGACCCAGTACTTC	CASSQAGTTFQETQYF
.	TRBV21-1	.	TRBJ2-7	TGTGCCAGCAGAATTCCCGGGACAGGGAGCGGGAGGGACAGGGACGAGCAGTACTTC	CASRIPGTGSGRDRDEQYF
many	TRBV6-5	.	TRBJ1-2	TGTGCCAGCAGTCTACAGGCTGGCTATGGCTACACCTTC	CASSLQAGYGYTF
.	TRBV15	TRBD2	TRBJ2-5	TGTGCCACCAGCAGAGATCGCGGGCGAGATGAGGGGAGGGCGACCCAGTACTTC	CATSRDRGRDEGRATQYF
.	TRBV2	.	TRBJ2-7	TGTGCCAGCGGGGGTGCACCTCCGTGCTCCTACGAGCAGTACTTC	CASGGAPPCSYEQYF
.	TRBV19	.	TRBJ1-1	TGTGCCAGTAGTATAGACGCAGGCACTGAAGCTTTCTTT	CASSIDAGTEAFF
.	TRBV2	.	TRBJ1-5	TGTGCCAGCAGCGCGTCGGGGACCTCTCAGCCCCAGCATTTT	CASSASGTSQPQHF
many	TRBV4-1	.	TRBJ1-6	TGCGCCAGCAGCCAAGGGGCCGGGACCTATAATTCACCCCTCCACTTT	CASSQGAGTYNSPLHF
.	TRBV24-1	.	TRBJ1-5	TGTGCCACCATTGAGACGGGACGGAGTAATCAGCCCCAGCATTTC	CATIETGRSNQPQHF
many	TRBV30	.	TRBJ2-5	TGTGCCTGGAGTGTACTAAAGACCCAGTACTTC	CAWSVLKTQYF
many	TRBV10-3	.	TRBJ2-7	TGTGCCATCAGTGGACTGTCCTACGAGCAGTACTTC	CAISGLSYEQYF
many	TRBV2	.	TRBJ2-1	TGTGCCAGCAGTGAAGCGGGGGCAGCCTCCTACAATGAGCAGTTCTTC	CASSEAGAASYNEQFF
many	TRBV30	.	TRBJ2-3	TGTGCCTGGGGACAGAGCACAGATACGCAGTATTTT	CAWGQSTDTQYF
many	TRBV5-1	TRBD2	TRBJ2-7	TGCGCCAGCAGCTTTACCGGGACTAGCGTAAACGAGCAGTACTTC	CASSFTGTSVNEQYF
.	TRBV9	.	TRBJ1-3	TGTGCCAGTGGCATCGGGGGGAGACCGAGCTCTGGAAACACCATATATTTT	CASGIGGRPSSGNTIYF
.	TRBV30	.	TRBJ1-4	TGTGCCTGGAGTTCTCCAGGGGAAGCGGAAAAACTGTTTTTT	CAWSSPGEAEKLFF
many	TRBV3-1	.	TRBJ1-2	TGTGCCAGCAGCCAAGTTGGGGCTGGCTACACCTTC	CASSQVGAGYTF
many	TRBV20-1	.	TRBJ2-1	TGCAGTGGTACAGTCGGGCAACCTTATAACAATGAGCAGTTCTTC	CSGTVGQPYNNEQFF
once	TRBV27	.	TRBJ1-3	TGTGCCAGCAGTTTCTCTCCCGTCACCATATATTTT	CASSFSPVTIYF
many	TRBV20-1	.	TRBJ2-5	TGCAGTGTCGGGACTGCCGGCGAAAAGACCCAGTACTTC	CSVGTAGEKTQYF
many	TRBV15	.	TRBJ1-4	TGTGCCACCAGCAGACCGGAGAAAAATGAAAAACTGTTTTTT	CATSRPEKNEKLFF
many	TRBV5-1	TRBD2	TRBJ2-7	TGCGCCAGCAGAGCGAATCCTAGCGGGAGACCCGGCGAGCAGTACTTC	CASRANPSGRPGEQYF
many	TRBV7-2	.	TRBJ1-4	TGTGCCAGCAGTCCCCGTCCGGCAACTAATGAAAAACTGTTTTTT	CASSPRPATNEKLFF
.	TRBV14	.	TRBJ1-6	TGTGCCAGCAGGGGAAGGGAGTCCTATAATTCACCCCTCCACTTT	CASRGRESYNSPLHF
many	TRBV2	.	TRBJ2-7	TGTGCCAGCACCGATACCTACGAGCAGTACTTC	CASTDTYEQYF
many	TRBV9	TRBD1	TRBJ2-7	TGTGCCAGCAGCGGACAGGGGGCCTACGAGCAGTACTTC	CASSGQGAYEQYF
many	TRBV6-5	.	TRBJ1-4	TGTGCCAGCAGTTACGGGGCAACTAATGAAAAACTGTTTTTT	CASSYGATNEKLFF
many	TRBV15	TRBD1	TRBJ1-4	TGTGCCACCAGCAGAGGTGGTACAGGGGGGAGGGAAAAACTGTTTTTT	CATSRGGTGGREKLFF
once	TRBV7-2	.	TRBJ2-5	TGCGCCAGCAGCTTAAGGACAGTGTCTGGGGTCGGGGAGACCCAGTACTTC	CASSLRTVSGVGETQYF
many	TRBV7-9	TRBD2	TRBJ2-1	TGTGCCAGCAGCCCCGCGGGGAGGGACGTCTGGGCCCTACTTGACAATGAGCAGTTCTTC	CASSPAGRDVWALLDNEQFF
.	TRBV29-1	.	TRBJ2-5	TGCACCGTCCAGGAGGGCCAAGAGACCCAGTACTTC	CTVQEGQETQYF
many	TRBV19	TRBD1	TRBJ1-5	TGTGCCAGTGGCGGGGACAGCCGAGGGAGCAATCAGCCCCAGCATTTT	CASGGDSRGSNQPQHF
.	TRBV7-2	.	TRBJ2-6	TGTGCCAGCCGCTTAATCCCGGGAGTAGGGGGCAACGTCCTGACTTTC	CASRLIPGVGGNVLTF
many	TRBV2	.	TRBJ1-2	TGTGCCAGCAGTGACTCCCCCCCCCGGGACTATGGCTACACCTTC	CASSDSPPRDYGYTF
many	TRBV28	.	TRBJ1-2	TGTGCCAGCAGGTCTGGAAGGGTGCATGGCTACACCTTC	CASRSGRVHGYTF
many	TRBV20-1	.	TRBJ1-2	TGCAGTGCTAGAGATCCCAGAAACTATGGCTACACCTTC	CSARDPRNYGYTF
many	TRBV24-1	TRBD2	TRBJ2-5	TGTGCCACCAGTTTTAGCGGGAGTCTGGCGGAGACCCAGTACTTC	CATSFSGSLAETQYF
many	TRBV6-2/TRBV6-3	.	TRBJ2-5	TGTGCCAGCAGTGGGTTAAATGTGGCCCAGTACTTC	CASSGLNVAQYF
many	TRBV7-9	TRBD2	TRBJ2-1	TGTGCCAGCAGTGGGGCGTTTGGGGGACTAGAAGACTTC	CASSGAFGGLEDF
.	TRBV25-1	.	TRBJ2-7	TGCGCCAGCAGGCTCAGCGGGTCCAGCGACGAGCAGTACTTC	CASRLSGSSDEQYF
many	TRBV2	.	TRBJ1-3	TGTGCCAGCAGTGAACTCCGCCAACTCGGGGGCGGTACTGGAAACACCATATATTTT	CASSELRQLGGGTGNTIYF
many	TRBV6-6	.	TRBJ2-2	TGTGCCAGCAGTCCCACACAGGGTACTGGCGGGGAGCTGTTTTTT	CASSPTQGTGGELFF
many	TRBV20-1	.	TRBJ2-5	TGCAGTGCACAACTAGAAACATCTCAAGAGACCCAGTACTTC	CSAQLETSQETQYF
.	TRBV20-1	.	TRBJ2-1	TGCAGTGCTAGAGATCCCAGGACACAAGCCTACAATGAGCAGCTCTTC	CSARDPRTQAYNEQLF
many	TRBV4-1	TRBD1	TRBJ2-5	TGCGCCAGCAGCCAAATACCGGACAGGGAACAAGAGACCCAGTACTTC	CASSQIPDREQETQYF
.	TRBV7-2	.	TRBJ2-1	TGTGCCAGCAGCTTAAAGGCGAGCAGGGATTACAATGAGCAGTTCTTC	CASSLKASRDYNEQFF
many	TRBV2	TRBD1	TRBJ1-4	TGTGCCAGCAGGAGGGACAGAGCAACTAATGAAAAACTGTTTTTT	CASRRDRATNEKLFF
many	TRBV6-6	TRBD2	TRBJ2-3	TGTGCCAGCGCCCAGGGAGGGATTGGCACAGATACGCAGTATTTT	CASAQGGIGTDTQYF
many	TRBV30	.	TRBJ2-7	TGTGCCTGGAGGACAGGGGGTCTAGCGGGCCTCTCCTACGAGCAGTACTTC	CAWRTGGLAGLSYEQYF
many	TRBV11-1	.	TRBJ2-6	TGTGCCAGCACGAGGTACAGGGCCAACTCTGGGGCCAACGTCCTGACTTTC	CASTRYRANSGANVLTF
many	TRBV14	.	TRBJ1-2	TGTGCCAGCAGCCGATATGGGGGCCGATCTAACTATGGCTACACCTTC	CASSRYGGRSNYGYTF
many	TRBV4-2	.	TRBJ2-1	TGTGCCAGCAGCCAAGATGGCCAGGGAATCTCCTACAATGAGCAGTTCTTC	CASSQDGQGISYNEQFF
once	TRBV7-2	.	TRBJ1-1	TGTCCCAGCAGCCCCAGTGGCGGGTATAGAGCTTTCTTT	CPSSPSGGYRAFF
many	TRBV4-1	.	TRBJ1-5	TGCGCCAGCAGTTACTCTAGTGTGGGTAACAATCAGCCCCAGCATTTT	CASSYSSVGNNQPQHF